These 3 T cell receptor beta chains share one sample of origin, sequenced in a study of tumor-infiltrating lymphocytes in primary liver carcinoma. For blood RNA, unsorted whole blood served as the source, and germline DNA was extracted too. A constant-region primer primed TCR beta cDNA synthesis from 500 to 550 ng of total RNA. Libraries of TCR beta came from three nested multiplex PCR rounds with slightly modified ARM-PCR. Forward primers for TRBV1-TRBV30 and a C-beta reverse primer served the first two PCR rounds, at about 11 cycles each. Via MiXCR, TCRdb re-called the multiplex PCR reads, giving one row per CDR3 protein. Seen here are a few hundred thousand distinct CDR3 sequences, roughly three fifths observed once, and the top ten hold about a sixth. Material for sequencing was peripheral blood. These receptors came from a woman between 25 and 40 years old with primary liver carcinoma and hepatitis B virus infection.

The V call is TRBV5-6, the J call TRBJ2-5; a possible D gene is TRBD2 (5 bases). V shed 0 bases and J shed 2 bases, with 8 bases lying between them. Germline values: CDR1 SGHDT, CDR2 YYEEEE. The CDR3 runs to 14 residues. This CDR3 reads CASSLGGFQETQYF. The DNA of the CDR3 is TGTGCCAGCAGCTTGGGAGGGTTTCAAGAGACCCAGTACTTC.

Remarks on this clonotype: Just one base apart from a much larger clone, this may be a read error. The V and J genes are TRBV6-6 and TRBJ2-5; D not resolved. Germline V gives CDR1 MNHNY, CDR2 SVGAGI (reference sequence). The CDR3 has 10 residues. The germline V and J ends were trimmed by 6 bases and 1 base, with 0 bases remaining between them. The chain's CDR3 is CASSQETQYF. DNA for the CDR3: TGTGCCAGCAGCCAAGAGACCCAGTACTTC.

Comments on this clonotype: Being one base from a much bigger clone, this may be a read error. This chain links TRBV4-3 with TRBJ2-1, with D tentatively TRBD1 or TRBD2 (5 bases each). Germline lookup yields CDR1 LGHNA and CDR2 YSLEER. The length of the CDR3 is 15 residues. The chain's CDR3 is CANSLGVGPLNEQFF. In nucleotides, the CDR3 is TGCGCCAACAGCCTGGGGGTCGGTCCCTTGAATGAGCAGTTCTTC.